This TCR beta chain was identified during a study of T cell responses to AZD1222 COVID-19 vaccine. Broader study findings: Seropositive AZD1222 recipients at baseline numbered only 5 to 7.

Clones were sequenced by immunoSEQ multiplex PCR, and TCRdb holds only the in-frame ones, with some missing. This table holds 75,000 to 100,000 clones, roughly 87% found once. The CDR3 runs 16 residues. V dropped 5 bases and J dropped 2; count of bases not matched to a gene: 10. Looked up from germline, CDR1 is SGHDT and CDR2 is YYEEEE. This clone was detected a few times. Its antigen is currently unknown. The sample in question was peripheral blood, obtained on day 0 of AZD1222 vaccination. The chain couples TRBV5-6 to TRBJ1-3; 7 bases map to TRBD1. This sequence was found in an adult in good health. The CDR3 sequence is CASSDTGAQAGNTIYF. In DNA form, the CDR3 reads TGTGCCAGCAGTGACACAGGGGCCCAGGCTGGAAACACCATATATTTT. Using reference TRBV5-6 and TRBJ1-3 for the parts outside the CDR3, the full variable domain is DAGVTQSPTHLIKTRGQQVTLRCSPKSGHDTVSWYQQALGQGPQFIFQYYEEEERQRGNFPDRFSGHQFPNYSSELNVNALLLGDSALYLCASSDTGAQAGNTIYFGEGSWLTVV.